Below, 13 T cell receptor beta chains from the same sample are listed, as sequenced in a study of a mutant IDH1 vaccine in newly diagnosed glioma. Sample time point: baseline, week 1 (first vaccination visit). Treatment specified: pre-vaccination baseline after standard-of-care therapy. Only in-frame clones appear in the TCRdb table, and some are missing; sequencing was by immunoSEQ multiplex PCR. Of around 30,000 clones listed, 60% to 85% are singletons. The sample here was peripheral blood mononuclear cells (PBMCs), taken from a glioma patient treated with radiotherapy, temozolomide or both. The receptors come from a man in his fifties or sixties with glioma. Some clones in this sample may be carry-over from other donors' samples.

The rearrangement links TRBV28 to TRBJ2-1; TRBD2 matches at 7 bases. With 2 bases clipped from V and 3 bases from J, the junction kept 13 bases outside the gene matches. This CDR3 comprises 18 residues. Germline CDR1 is MDHEN and CDR2 is SYDVKM. This chain's CDR3 is CASSLRPTSRDFYNEQFF. The CDR3 DNA reads TGTGCCAGCAGTTTAAGACCGACTAGCAGAGATTTCTACAATGAGCAGTTCTTC.

This chain joins TRBV4-1 and TRBJ2-1; TRBD1 aligns across 7 bases. V shed 4 bases, J shed 3 bases, and the junction held 6 bases outside the gene matches. Per the germline V gene, CDR1 is MGHRA and CDR2 is YSYEKL. The length of the CDR3 is 15 residues. This CDR3 is CASSRTTGNYNEQFF. The CDR3 DNA follows: TGCGCCAGCAGCCGAACGACAGGGAACTACAATGAGCAGTTCTTC.

The CDR3 protein is CASSPAVAGGLPYNEQFF. The CDR3 DNA follows: TGTGCCAGCAGTCCGGCGGTAGCGGGAGGACTTCCCTACAATGAGCAGTTCTTC. The chain carries TRBV5-6 and TRBJ2-1; 10 bases align to TRBD2. The CDR3 covers 18 residues. V lost 5 bases, J lost 2 bases, and 13 bases stayed unmatched. Looked up from germline, CDR1 is SGHDT and CDR2 is YYEEEE.

The V and J genes are TRBV7-3 and TRBJ1-3; no clear D. V dropped 4 bases and J dropped 2 bases, with 12 bases sitting between them. Germline loops: CDR1 SGHTA, CDR2 FQGTGA. The CDR3 length is 15 residues. CDR3 in amino acids: CASSSGYPPGNTIYF. In DNA, the CDR3 is TGTGCCAGCAGCTCTGGGTACCCTCCTGGAAACACCATATATTTT. The whole variable domain, remainder taken from reference TRBV7-3 and TRBJ1-3, is GAGVSQTPSNKVTEKGKYVELRCDPISGHTALYWYRQSLGQGPEFLIYFQGTGAADDSGLPNDRFFAVRPEGSVSTLKIQRTERGDSAVYLCASSSGYPPGNTIYFGEGSWLTVV.

The rearrangement links TRBV7-8 to TRBJ2-3; D might be TRBD1 (6 bases). V was cut by 4 bases and J by 1 base, with 12 bases left in between. Germline CDR1 is SGHVS and CDR2 is FQNEAQ. CDR3 length equals 15 residues. The CDR3 coding sequence is TGTGCCAGCAGCTCGGACAGAGGCCGCACAGATACGCAGTATTTT. This gives the protein CASSSDRGRTDTQYF.

This clone was found once. The V gene is TRBV10-3, the J gene TRBJ2-7; 8 nucleotides match TRBD1. CDR1 is ENHRY and CDR2 is SYGVKD in the germline V gene. With 7 bases clipped from V and 5 bases from J, the junction kept 10 bases outside the gene matches. CDR3 length equals 14 residues. The CDR3 region is CAINDRGATHEQYF. In DNA, the CDR3 is TGTGCCATCAACGACAGGGGCGCCACCCACGAGCAGTACTTC.

This rearrangement joins TRBV6-1 to TRBJ2-7; D remains unclear. Germline V gene sequence: CDR1 MNHNS, CDR2 SASEGT. There are 12 residues in the CDR3. The V gene lost 5 bases and the J gene lost 3 bases, with 8 bases spanning the gap. CDR3 protein: CASSLVHYEQYF. CDR3 coding DNA: TGTGCCAGCAGTTTGGTCCACTACGAGCAGTACTTC.

The rearrangement joins TRBV19 to TRBJ1-2, with 7 bases that match TRBD1. This CDR3 region has 15 residues. V lost 2 bases and J lost 4; bases outside the gene matches: 7. In germline, CDR1 is LNHDA, CDR2 SQIVND (reference sequence). This CDR3 is CASSITGVQAYGYTF. The CDR3 DNA reads TGTGCCAGTAGTATAACAGGGGTTCAGGCCTATGGCTACACCTTC. The variable domain in full, with the rest retrieved from reference TRBV19 and TRBJ1-2, is DGGITQSPKYLFRKEGQNVTLSCEQNLNHDAMYWYRQDPGQGLRLIYYSQIVNDFQKGDIAEGYSVSREKKESFPLTVTSAQKNPTAFYLCASSITGVQAYGYTFGSGTRLTVV.

The rearrangement joins TRBV7-2 to TRBJ2-7, with 8 bases identical to TRBD1. The germline V gene encodes CDR1 SGHTA and CDR2 FQGNSA. V trimming: 4 bases; J trimming: 3 bases; junction bases outside the gene matches: 5. The CDR3 spans 14 residues. This CDR3 reads CASSSGTGLYEQYF. The CDR3 bases are TGTGCCAGCAGCTCTGGGACAGGTCTCTACGAGCAGTACTTC.

In DNA, the CDR3 is TGTGCCAGCAGTACCGGGACGGCCCAGCCCCAGCATTTT. It specifies CASSTGTAQPQHF. V is TRBV25-1 and J is TRBJ1-5, with D perhaps matching TRBD1 (5 bases). The germline gives CDR1 MGHDK, CDR2 SYGVNS. The V end was cut by 5 bases, the J end by 7 bases, with 12 bases between. The CDR3 loop spans 13 amino acids.

The V call is TRBV9, the J call TRBJ2-7; perhaps D is TRBD1 or TRBD2 (6 bases each). Trimming stripped 3 bases from V and 0 bases from J, with 16 bases between. Germline-derived CDR1 and CDR2 are SGDLS and YYNGEE. The CDR3 runs 16 residues. The CDR3 reads CASSDSPGASSYEQYF. The CDR3 coding sequence is TGTGCCAGCAGCGACTCCCCGGGGGCGAGCTCCTACGAGCAGTACTTC.

This clone came up once. CDR3 DNA sequence: TGTGCCAGCAGTAACTACGCGGGGGACGATAATTCACCCCTCCACTTT. Amino acid sequence: CASSNYAGDDNSPLHF. The chain carries TRBV6-5 and TRBJ1-6, with a tentative D call TRBD1 (5 bases). Germline CDR1 reads MNHEY; CDR2 reads SVGAGI. V was pared by 5 bases and J by 5 bases, with 16 bases between. The CDR3 sequence is 16 residues long.

The J gene is TRBJ2-4, the V gene TRBV4-2; TRBD1 or TRBD2 may be the D gene (5 bases each). The CDR3 contains 16 residues. V lost 0 bases and J 1 base, leaving 10 bases between the germline ends. Germline V gene data show CDR1 as LGHNA and CDR2 as YNFKEQ. CDR3 residues: CASSQEGTRAKNIQYF. The CDR3 DNA sequence: TGTGCCAGCAGCCAAGAAGGGACGCGGGCCAAAAACATTCAGTACTTC.